The 18 T cell receptor beta chains below all came from one sample that was sequenced in a study of regulatory T cells in long-lasting Graves disease. The time point here: newly diagnosed GD, antithyroid drugs for less than 3 months. From RNA extracted from PBMCs, the TCR library was made. For TCR beta, libraries came from iRepertoire HTBI primers and Arm-PCR of CDR3 regions. TCRdb itself ran the multiplex PCR reads through MiXCR, one entry per CDR3 protein. The table includes over 450,000 distinct CDR3 sequences, more than 10% detected once. A further study also used this sample, focusing on T cells in Graves' hyperthyroidism and ophthalmopathy.

The material was peripheral blood mononuclear cells (PBMCs), obtained at new diagnosis, from a patient treated with antithyroid drugs. The source of these receptors is a woman under 40 with Graves disease.

The sample holds many counts of this clonotype. The rearrangement joins TRBV10-3 to TRBJ1-1, with a possible D match to TRBD1 (5 bases). The CDR3 runs 11 residues. In germline, CDR1 is ENHRY, CDR2 SYGVKD. V was shortened by 6 bases and J by 10 bases, with 12 bases between the two germline ends. CDR3 residues: CAISLGTGAFF. The CDR3 region has the DNA TGTGCCATCAGCCTTGGGACCGGAGCTTTCTTT.

This clonotype was seen more than once but under ten times. A much larger clone differs by one base, so this may be a read error. The gene calls are TRBV11-2 and TRBJ2-1, with 12 bases that match TRBD2. The CDR3 consists of 17 residues. Looked up from germline, CDR1 is SGHAT and CDR2 is FQNNGV. Trimming at V came to 5 bases and at J to 4 bases, leaving 9 bases not matched to a gene. CDR3 nucleotide sequence: TGTGCCAGCAGCCGGAGACTAGCGGGAGCGACTTACAATGAGCAGTTCTTC. It encodes CASSRRLAGATYNEQFF.

In its sample, this clonotype was seen many times. This chain connects TRBV20-1 to TRBJ2-7; TRBD2 matches 8 bases. Germline V gene data show CDR1 as DFQATT and CDR2 as SNEGSKA (reference sequence). The ends lost 0 bases at V and 4 bases at J; junction bases unmatched: 8. There are 15 residues in the CDR3. CDR3 sequence: CSARDPGGRGYEQYF. The CDR3 DNA is TGCAGTGCTAGAGATCCGGGAGGGAGGGGGTACGAGCAGTACTTC.

This clonotype was seen repeatedly, ten times or more. The chain is built from TRBV11-2 and TRBJ1-3; unclear D gene. This CDR3 comprises 16 residues. In germline, CDR1 is SGHAT, CDR2 FQNNGV. Trimming took off 4 bases at V and 0 bases at J, with 13 bases between the two ends. This CDR3 reads CASSSTLVVSGNTIYF. The CDR3 DNA reads as TGTGCCAGCAGCTCGACCTTGGTGGTCTCTGGAAACACCATATATTTT. The full variable domain, in which reference TRBV11-2 and TRBJ1-3 provide the parts outside the CDR3, is EAGVAQSPRYKIIEKRQSVAFWCNPISGHATLYWYQQILGQGPKLLIQFQNNGVVDDSQLPKDRFSAERLKGVDSTLKIQPAKLEDSAVYLCASSSTLVVSGNTIYFGEGSWLTVV.

The DNA for the CDR3 is TGTGCCACCAGTGACCCCAGGAGGGCCAATCAGCCCCAGCATTTT. It is translated as CATSDPRRANQPQHF. This chain connects TRBV24-1 to TRBJ1-5; D not resolved. Trimming took off 4 bases at V and 3 bases at J, with 12 bases between the two ends. CDR1 is KGHDR, CDR2 SFDVKD, per germline. The CDR3 loop spans 15 amino acids.

This clonotype has at least ten counts. This sequence joins TRBV19 and TRBJ2-5; TRBD1 matches at 10 bases. Germline loops: CDR1 LNHDA, CDR2 SQIVND (reference sequence). V trimming: 7 bases; J trimming: 5 bases; junction bases outside the gene matches: 10. The CDR3 spans 15 residues. The CDR3 spells CASTQTGGYTETQYF. The DNA of the CDR3 is TGTGCCAGTACCCAGACAGGGGGCTATACGGAGACCCAGTACTTC.

As regards this clonotype: This may arise from a read error, as a much more abundant clone is one base away. The chain links TRBV27 to TRBJ2-4; D possibly matches TRBD1 or TRBD2 (6 bases each). The CDR3 runs 15 residues. Trimming stripped 6 bases from V and 4 bases from J, with 16 bases between. Germline CDR1 reads MNHEY; CDR2 reads SMNVEV (reference sequence). CDR3 nucleotides: TGTGCCAGCAGCGCAGGGGACTCGTATAAAAACATTCAGTACTTC. Its protein is CASSAGDSYKNIQYF.

This clonotype was seen a few times. V is TRBV5-4 and J is TRBJ2-1, with 9 bases aligning to TRBD1. Germline V gene data show CDR1 as SGHNT and CDR2 as YYREEE (reference sequence). V was pared by 4 bases and J by 7 bases, with 12 bases of the junction left unmatched. The CDR3 runs to 16 residues. The CDR3 bases are TGTGCCAGCAGCCCGACCCGGGACAGGGCTTGGAATGAGCAGTTCTTC. Translation: CASSPTRDRAWNEQFF.

The CDR3 sequence is CASSFGGSGTDTQYF. DNA for the CDR3: TGTGCCAGCAGCTTTGGGGGCTCGGGCACAGATACGCAGTATTTT. The chain joins TRBV7-3 to TRBJ2-3; perhaps TRBD1 as D (6 bases). The CDR3 is 15 amino acids. Germline V gene lookup returns CDR1 SGHTA and CDR2 FQGTGA. V lost 3 bases and J lost 1, with 11 bases in between.

J is TRBJ2-1 and V is TRBV19, with 8 bases aligning to TRBD2. With 1 base clipped from V and 7 bases from J, the junction kept 15 bases outside the gene matches. Germline V CDR1 and CDR2: LNHDA, SQIVND (reference sequence). CDR3 length: 18 amino acids. Here the CDR3 reads CASSIGGLGLGFYNEQFF. DNA for the CDR3: TGTGCCAGTAGTATAGGGGGGCTGGGACTAGGTTTCTATAATGAGCAGTTCTTC.

This clonotype was seen once. The rearrangement joins TRBV10-2 to TRBJ2-1, with D perhaps matching TRBD1 (6 bases). CDR3 length equals 16 residues. V was cut by 4 bases and J by 3 bases, with 16 bases left in between. The germline V gene encodes CDR1 WSHSY and CDR2 SAAADI. CDR3 DNA: TGCGCCAGCAGTGTCCCCCCAACAGGGTACTACAATGAGCAGTTCTTC. It translates to CASSVPPTGYYNEQFF.

This clonotype was counted at least ten times. This chain links TRBV7-8 with TRBJ2-2, with D perhaps matching TRBD2 (5 bases). This CDR3 has 15 amino acids. Trimming left V 5 bases short and J 4 bases short, with 14 bases between. Germline V gives CDR1 SGHVS, CDR2 FQNEAQ. CDR3 nucleotide sequence: TGTGCCAGCAGCGAGGGTCGGGCGTTCACCGGGGAGCTGTTTTTT. Translating gives CASSEGRAFTGELFF.

The chain combines TRBV20-1 with TRBJ1-2; tentative D call: TRBD1 (6 bases). Trimming removed 3 bases at V and 0 bases at J, with 14 bases between. CDR1 DFQATT and CDR2 SNEGSKA come from the germline V gene (reference sequence). CDR3 length: 15 residues. The CDR3 here is CSARDGTTSNYGYTF. The CDR3 DNA follows: TGCAGTGCTAGGGACGGGACAACATCTAACTATGGCTACACCTTC.

This clonotype was detected ten times or more. The chain carries TRBV20-1 and TRBJ1-5, with no clear D. The CDR3 spans 18 residues. Trimming shortened V by 0 bases and J by 5 bases, and 23 bases separated the two germline ends. The germline V gene encodes CDR1 DFQATT and CDR2 SNEGSKA (reference sequence). Here the CDR3 reads CSARDMGFDPSTYQPQHF. The CDR3 DNA reads TGCAGTGCTAGAGATATGGGCTTCGACCCATCTACCTATCAGCCCCAGCATTTT.

This clonotype showed up just a few times. The genes are TRBV13 and TRBJ2-1; 10 bases map to TRBD2. Germline V lookup: CDR1 PRHDT, CDR2 FYEKMQ (reference sequence). V dropped 3 bases and J dropped 6; count of bases not matched to a gene: 20. This CDR3 has 20 amino acids. CDR3 protein: CASSFLVRLLAGGIVNEQFF. Written as DNA, the CDR3 is TGTGCCAGCAGCTTCTTAGTGCGTCTGTTAGCGGGAGGAATCGTCAATGAGCAGTTCTTC.

The CDR3 reads CASSSMGPNTEAFF. The CDR3 coding sequence is TGCGCCAGCAGTTCAATGGGACCGAACACTGAAGCTTTCTTT. V usage is TRBV5-1 and J usage is TRBJ1-1, with a possible D match to TRBD1 (5 bases). Germline V gene sequence: CDR1 SGHRS, CDR2 YFSETQ. The V end was cut by 5 bases, the J end by 1 base, with 12 bases between. The CDR3 totals 14 residues.

There are many counts of this clonotype. The chain is built from TRBV20-1 and TRBJ2-1; 10 nucleotides match TRBD2. Looked up from germline, CDR1 is DFQATT and CDR2 is SNEGSKA (reference sequence). The CDR3 runs to 11 residues. V shed 6 bases, J shed 15 bases, and the junction held 8 bases outside the gene matches. Written as DNA, the CDR3 is TGCAGTGCGGCTAGCGGGAGTCTAGGGTTCTTC. The encoded protein is CSAASGSLGFF.

This clonotype occurred many times. The rearrangement joins TRBV27 to TRBJ2-7; 8 bases agree with TRBD1. V dropped 6 bases and J dropped 3; count of bases not matched to a gene: 4. Germline V gene lookup returns CDR1 MNHEY and CDR2 SMNVEV (reference sequence). The CDR3 has 13 amino acids. CDR3 nucleotide sequence: TGTGCCAGCAGCCGGGACAGGTACTACGAGCAGTACTTC. Amino acid sequence: CASSRDRYYEQYF.